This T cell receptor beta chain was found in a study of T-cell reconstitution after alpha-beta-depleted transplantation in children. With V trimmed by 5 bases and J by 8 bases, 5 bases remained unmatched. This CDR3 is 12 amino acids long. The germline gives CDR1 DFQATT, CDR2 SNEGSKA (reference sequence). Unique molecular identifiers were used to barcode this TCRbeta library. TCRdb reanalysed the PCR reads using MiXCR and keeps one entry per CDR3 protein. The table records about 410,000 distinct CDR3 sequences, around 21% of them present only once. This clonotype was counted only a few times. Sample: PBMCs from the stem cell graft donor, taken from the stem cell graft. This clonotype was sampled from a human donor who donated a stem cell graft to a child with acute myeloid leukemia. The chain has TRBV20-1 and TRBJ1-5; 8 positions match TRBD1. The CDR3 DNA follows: TGCAGTGCTTCAGGGGGCGCAGAGCCCCAGCATTTT. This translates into CSASGGAEPQHF.